A single sample is the source of the 26 T cell receptor beta chains below, sequenced in a study of vaccination and CD4 T cells after COVID-19. What these receptors recognize is not known. This sample's treatment: roughly ten-day PBMC culture with coronavirus spike peptide pools or control peptides (ViraFEST assay). Oncomine TCR Beta short-read sequencing was applied to DNA from cultured CD4+ T cells. TCRdb reprocessed the PCR reads with MiXCR, giving one entry per CDR3 protein. The table shows some 18,000 distinct CDR3 sequences, with 50% to 70% occurring only once. The input for sequencing was CD4+ T cells from blood, cultured in vitro, taken after SARS-CoV-2 vaccination. The receptor set was obtained from a human donor who had recovered from COVID-19.

V usage is TRBV6-1 and J usage is TRBJ2-5, with a weak D call TRBD2 (5 bases). The CDR3 length is 11 residues. Germline-derived CDR1 and CDR2 are MNHNS and SASEGT. V lost 5 bases and J 13 bases, leaving 14 bases between the germline ends. The chain's CDR3 is CASSTTRKVYF. The CDR3, as DNA: TGTGCCAGCAGTACTACTAGAAAGGTGTACTTC.

The V and J genes are TRBV28 and TRBJ1-1, with no clear D. The CDR3 covers 12 residues. The V end lost 2 bases, the J end lost 5 bases, and 6 bases lay between the germline ends. The germline V gene encodes CDR1 MDHEN and CDR2 SYDVKM. CDR3 coding DNA: TGTGCCAGCAGTTTACTGGAGACTGAAGCTTTCTTT. It specifies CASSLLETEAFF.

J is TRBJ1-6 and V is TRBV20-1; TRBD1 is a possible D gene (5 bases). The CDR3 has 15 residues. Trimming removed 3 bases from V and 5 bases from J, with 14 bases in between. Germline V gives CDR1 DFQATT, CDR2 SNEGSKA (reference sequence). The CDR3: CSASGGQGNNSPLHF. CDR3 coding DNA: TGCAGTGCTAGTGGAGGGCAGGGCAATAATTCACCCCTCCACTTT.

The V gene is TRBV12-3 or TRBV12-4, the J gene TRBJ1-1; no clear D gene. This CDR3 is 12 amino acids long. The V and J ends lost 3 bases and 10 bases respectively, with 12 bases between them. CDR3 sequence: CASSFPDGSAFF. The CDR3 DNA reads as TGTGCCAGCAGTTTCCCCGACGGTTCAGCTTTCTTT.

The chain employs TRBV7-3 and TRBJ1-2, with 7 bases aligning to TRBD1. The J segment lost 10 bases and the V segment lost 4 bases, leaving 9 bases of the junction unmatched. CDR1 is SGHTA and CDR2 is FQGTGA in the germline V gene. This CDR3 region has 13 residues. CDR3: CASSSTQGQDYTF. CDR3 sequence (DNA): TGTGCCAGCAGCTCGACCCAAGGACAGGACTACACCTTC.

This chain uses TRBV7-2 with TRBJ2-7; D possibly matches TRBD1 or TRBD2 (6 bases each). The CDR3 is 16 residues long. V lost 2 bases, J lost 0 bases, and 14 bases lay in between. Germline V gene sequence: CDR1 SGHTA, CDR2 FQGNSA. CDR3 nucleotide sequence: TGTGCCAGCAGCTTAATTGGGGGGCGAAGCTCCTACGAGCAGTACTTC. Translating gives CASSLIGGRSSYEQYF.

The chain recombines TRBV5-1 with TRBJ1-6; D possibly corresponds to TRBD1 (6 bases). This CDR3 has 15 amino acids. V was shortened by 0 bases and J by 7 bases, with 11 bases between the two germline ends. Germline lookup yields CDR1 SGHRS and CDR2 YFSETQ. The CDR3 nucleotides read TGCGCCAGCAGCTTGGGGACAGCTAGGAATTCACCCCTCCACTTT. Its translation: CASSLGTARNSPLHF.

This chain uses TRBV5-8 with TRBJ2-1; weak D call: TRBD2 (5 bases). This CDR3 spans 15 amino acids. Between the trimmed V and J ends, which lost 7 bases and 0 bases, there was a span of 14 bases. Germline values: CDR1 SGHTS, CDR2 YDEGEE. CDR3 bases: TGTGCCAGCGGAGAGCCGGGAAGCTCCTACAATGAGCAGTTCTTC. Protein: CASGEPGSSYNEQFF. Using reference TRBV5-8 and TRBJ2-1 for the parts outside the CDR3, the full variable domain is EAGVTQSPTHLIKTRGQQATLRCSPISGHTSVYWYQQALGLGLQFLLWYDEGEERNRGNFPPRFSGRQFPNYSSELNVNALELEDSALYLCASGEPGSSYNEQFFGPGTRLTVL.

This clonotype occurred a few times. The gene calls are TRBV20-1 and TRBJ1-1, with no clear D. The germline gives CDR1 DFQATT, CDR2 SNEGSKA (reference sequence). The CDR3 covers 13 residues. Trimming shortened V by 5 bases and J by 1 base, and 11 bases separated the two germline ends. The DNA for the CDR3 is TGCAGTGCTGTGACTGAGGGGAACACTGAAGCTTTCTTT. Translating gives CSAVTEGNTEAFF.

This clonotype appeared a few times. V usage is TRBV7-3 and J usage is TRBJ1-2; D is perhaps TRBD1 (6 bases). V was shortened by 0 bases and J by 6 bases, with 11 bases between the two germline ends. The CDR3 contains 14 residues. Germline CDR1 is SGHTA and CDR2 is FQGTGA. Here the CDR3 reads CASSLTGGAHGYTF. Here the CDR3 DNA reads TGTGCCAGCAGCTTAACCGGGGGGGCGCATGGCTACACCTTC.

This clonotype has more than one count but fewer than ten. The chain links TRBV20-1 to TRBJ2-5, with D possibly TRBD2 on 6 matching bases. The CDR3 consists of 13 residues. Germline V lookup: CDR1 DFQATT, CDR2 SNEGSKA (reference sequence). V dropped 5 bases and J dropped 5 bases, with 15 bases sitting between them. The CDR3 here is CSARLAGRETQYF. The DNA for the CDR3 is TGCAGTGCTCGCCTCGCAGGGAGGGAGACCCAGTACTTC.

The rearrangement links TRBV6-5 to TRBJ1-2; D ambiguous. The ends were cut back, 0 bases at V and 6 bases at J, with 8 bases in the middle. The germline gives CDR1 MNHEY, CDR2 SVGAGI. This CDR3 comprises 13 residues. DNA of the CDR3: TGTGCCAGCAGTTACTCCGGAGGCGATGGCTACACCTTC. Translated, it gives CASSYSGGDGYTF.

The CDR3 DNA sequence: TGTGCCAGCAGCCCATATTGGAGCTCTGGGGCCAACGTCCTGACTTTC. It translates to CASSPYWSSGANVLTF. J is TRBJ2-6 and V is TRBV11-2, with unresolved D. Germline V lookup: CDR1 SGHAT, CDR2 FQNNGV. Trimming took 5 bases from V and 0 from J, leaving 11 bases between them. CDR3 length: 16 residues.

The chain couples TRBV7-9 to TRBJ1-1; D call uncertain. This CDR3 spans 12 amino acids. Germline V CDR1 and CDR2: SEHNR, FQNEAQ (reference sequence). Trimming took 3 bases from V and 3 from J, leaving 5 bases between them. The CDR3 DNA reads as TGTGCCAGCAGCTTCTGGGACACTGAAGCTTTCTTT. This translates into CASSFWDTEAFF.

As to this clonotype: The junction departs from the called germline gene at one end, perhaps through a read error. This rearrangement joins TRBV5-1 to TRBJ1-2; 10 bases fit TRBD1. The CDR3 consists of 16 residues. Germline CDR1 and CDR2: SGHRS and YFSETQ. CDR3 DNA: TGCACCAGCAGCTTGGAAGGGACAGGGGTGCGGTATGGCTACACCTTC. This codes for CTSSLEGTGVRYGYTF. Using reference TRBV5-1 and TRBJ1-2 for the parts outside the CDR3, the full variable domain is KAGVTQTPRYLIKTRGQQVTLSCSPISGHRSVSWYQQTPGQGLQFLFEYFSETQRNKGNFPGRFSGRQFSNSRSEMNVSTLELGDSALYLCTSSLEGTGVRYGYTFGSGTRLTVV.

The rearrangement uses TRBV11-3 and TRBJ2-1, with D possibly being TRBD1 or TRBD2 (5 bases each). The V end lost 1 base, the J end lost 6 bases, and 10 bases lay between the germline ends. CDR3 length: 14 residues. Germline V gene data show CDR1 as SGHNT and CDR2 as YENEEA. CDR3 region: CASSLVRGTNEQFF. The CDR3 DNA follows: TGTGCCAGCAGCTTAGTCAGAGGGACCAATGAGCAGTTCTTC.

The V gene is TRBV28, the J gene TRBJ1-2; D ambiguous. V was pared by 4 bases and J by 8 bases, with 14 bases between. CDR3 length: 13 amino acids. Germline loops: CDR1 MDHEN, CDR2 SYDVKM. The CDR3 loop is CASSSGNLGGYTF. CDR3 in DNA: TGTGCCAGCAGTTCCGGGAACCTTGGGGGCTACACCTTC.

The rearrangement joins TRBV6-1 to TRBJ1-2; D gene uncertain. Trimming shortened V by 4 bases and J by 8 bases, and 20 bases separated the two germline ends. The CDR3 sequence is 15 residues long. Germline V CDR1 and CDR2: MNHNS, SASEGT. For the CDR3, the DNA is TGTGCCAGCAGTGCCCTACCGACCCTCCCGGGGGGCTACACCTTC. Its translation is CASSALPTLPGGYTF.

The sample holds one count of this clonotype. This chain joins TRBV4-3 and TRBJ2-3; 11 nucleotides agree with TRBD2. Germline assignment: CDR1 LGHNA and CDR2 YSLEER. The CDR3 spans 17 residues. V dropped 3 bases and J dropped 3; count of bases not matched to a gene: 8. This CDR3 reads CASSQQTSGDPTDTQYF. The CDR3 DNA reads TGCGCCAGCAGCCAGCAGACTAGCGGGGACCCTACAGATACGCAGTATTTT.

This clonotype was seen a few times. The genes are TRBV7-2 and TRBJ1-2; D is unclear. Germline assignment: CDR1 SGHTA and CDR2 FQGNSA. There are 13 residues in the CDR3. Trimming removed 4 bases from V and 8 bases from J, with 14 bases in between. For the CDR3, the DNA is TGTGCCAGCAGCTCCCGACAAGGCAAAGGCTACACCTTC. It yields the protein CASSSRQGKGYTF.

V usage is TRBV5-4 and J usage is TRBJ2-1; 8 nucleotides line up with TRBD1. Per germline, CDR1 SGHNT and CDR2 YYREEE (reference sequence). Germline trimming cut 0 bases from V and 9 bases from J; bases unmatched to any gene: 8. CDR3 length: 15 amino acids. The CDR3, as DNA: TGTGCCAGCAGCTTGGCCGGACAGGGTATCGGTGAGCAGTTCTTC. It yields the protein CASSLAGQGIGEQFF.

This clonotype occurred a few times. V and J are TRBV6-1 and TRBJ1-6; possible D gene TRBD1, 5 bases. CDR1 is MNHNS, CDR2 SASEGT, per germline. The CDR3 sequence is 15 residues long. V lost 6 bases to trimming and J lost 8 bases, with 17 bases between them. CDR3 nucleotide sequence: TGTGCCAGCAGCCCCTCAGGGAGGGAAGATTCACCCCTCCACTTT. Protein: CASSPSGREDSPLHF.

The rearrangement joins TRBV30 to TRBJ1-1; D is perhaps TRBD1 (5 bases). V lost 0 bases and J lost 4, with 9 bases in between. Per germline, CDR1 GTSNPN and CDR2 SVGIG (reference sequence). This CDR3 has 13 amino acids. CDR3 sequence: CAWSVTRATEAFF. CDR3 in DNA: TGTGCCTGGAGTGTTACCAGGGCCACTGAAGCTTTCTTT.

This chain connects TRBV7-2 to TRBJ2-5; 7 bases map to TRBD2. Germline CDR1 SGHTA, CDR2 FQGNSA. Trimming cost V 4 bases and J 8 bases; bases outside gene matches: 13. This CDR3 region has 15 residues. CDR3 DNA: TGTGCCAGCAGCTGGTCCCCGGCTCGCGGGGGAACCCAGTACTTC. This encodes CASSWSPARGGTQYF.

A few counts support this clonotype. This chain links TRBV2 with TRBJ1-2; no firm D call. This CDR3 has 15 amino acids. The germline gives CDR1 SNHLY, CDR2 FYNNEI. V lost 4 bases and J 6 bases, leaving 18 bases between the germline ends. The CDR3 is CASSVGGQPRDGYTF. CDR3 sequence (DNA): TGTGCCAGCAGTGTGGGCGGCCAACCTAGAGATGGCTACACCTTC. Using reference TRBV2 and TRBJ1-2 for the parts outside the CDR3, the full variable domain is EPEVTQTPSHQVTQMGQEVILRCVPISNHLYFYWYRQILGQKVEFLVSFYNNEISEKSEIFDDQFSVERPDGSNFTLKIRSTKLEDSAMYFCASSVGGQPRDGYTFGSGTRLTVV.

This clonotype was observed once. The chain employs TRBV7-3 and TRBJ2-3; D is uncertain. CDR1 and CDR2 (germline): SGHTA, FQGTGA. CDR3 size: 15 residues. V was cut by 5 bases and J by 0 bases, with 12 bases left in between. CDR3 coding DNA: TGTGCCAGCAGCCTTACAACTACTAGCACAGATACGCAGTATTTT. Translating it yields CASSLTTTSTDTQYF.